The rows below give T cell receptor beta chains drawn from one sample of a study of shared clonotypes between healthy human individuals. Generated by immunoSEQ multiplex PCR, the TCRdb table keeps only in-frame clones and is missing some. Here the sample spans 2 million to 2.5 million clones, just under 95% being singletons. The specimen was naive CD8+ T cells sorted from blood. These receptor sequences come from a man aged 18 to 35 in good health. CDR3s include the opening cysteine and the closing phenylalanine or tryptophan. The D gene is left open where the match is weak. The size entry is marked missing in some rows and otherwise reads once, few, many or a size class.

v_call: TRBV6-1
clone_size: .
d_call: .
j_call: TRBJ2-3
cdr3_length: 15
cdr3_nt: TGTGCCAGCAGTGAATGGAGGGGGGGCACAGATACGCAGTATTTT
cdr3_aa: CASSEWRGGTDTQYF

v_call: TRBV7-2
clone_size: .
d_call: .
j_call: TRBJ2-5
cdr3_length: 15
cdr3_nt: TGTGCCAGCAGCTTAGATGTTACACCCCAAGAGACCCAGTACTTC
cdr3_aa: CASSLDVTPQETQYF

v_call: TRBV4-1
clone_size: .
d_call: TRBD2
j_call: TRBJ2-7
cdr3_length: 16
cdr3_nt: TGCGCCAGCAGCCAAGAGCTAGCGGGGGGCTCCTACGAGCAGTACTTC
cdr3_aa: CASSQELAGGSYEQYF

v_call: TRBV12-5
clone_size: .
d_call: .
j_call: TRBJ2-1
cdr3_length: 13
cdr3_nt: TGTGCTAGTGGCCGGGTCTCCTACAATGAGCAGTTCTTC
cdr3_aa: CASGRVSYNEQFF

v_call: TRBV9
clone_size: .
d_call: .
j_call: TRBJ1-2
cdr3_length: 18
cdr3_nt: TGTGCCAGCAGCCACCGGATTTACAGGGCAAGGAACCTCTATGGCTACACCTTC
cdr3_aa: CASSHRIYRARNLYGYTF

v_call: TRBV7-9
clone_size: once
d_call: .
j_call: TRBJ2-2
cdr3_length: 13
cdr3_nt: TGTGCCAGCGGGGACCAGAACACCGGGGAGCTGTTTTTT
cdr3_aa: CASGDQNTGELFF

v_call: TRBV4-3
clone_size: .
d_call: .
j_call: TRBJ1-2
cdr3_length: 15
cdr3_nt: TGCGCCAGCAGCCAAGATGGGGATCCTAACTATGGCTACACCTTC
cdr3_aa: CASSQDGDPNYGYTF

v_call: TRBV5-4
clone_size: .
d_call: .
j_call: TRBJ2-1
cdr3_length: 18
cdr3_nt: TGTGCCAGCAGCTTGGAACGAAACAGGGACTCTTCCTACAATGAGCAGTTCTTC
cdr3_aa: CASSLERNRDSSYNEQFF

v_call: TRBV19
clone_size: once
d_call: TRBD2
j_call: TRBJ2-1
cdr3_length: 15
cdr3_nt: TGTGCCAGTAGTGTGGGGACTAGCGGCTACAATGAGCAGTTCTTC
cdr3_aa: CASSVGTSGYNEQFF

v_call: TRBV5-1
clone_size: .
d_call: .
j_call: TRBJ2-2
cdr3_length: 13
cdr3_nt: TGCGCCAGCAGCTTGGGGCGTCGCGGGGAGCTGTTTTTT
cdr3_aa: CASSLGRRGELFF

v_call: TRBV29-1
clone_size: once
d_call: TRBD1
j_call: TRBJ2-3
cdr3_length: 14
cdr3_nt: TGCAGCGTTGAGGGACAGGGTACCACAGATACGCAGTATTTT
cdr3_aa: CSVEGQGTTDTQYF

v_call: TRBV6-5
clone_size: .
d_call: .
j_call: TRBJ2-3
cdr3_length: 13
cdr3_nt: TGTGCCAGCAGTTGGACGACGACAGATACGCAGTATTTT
cdr3_aa: CASSWTTTDTQYF

v_call: TRBV12-2
clone_size: .
d_call: .
j_call: TRBJ2-7
cdr3_length: 16
cdr3_nt: TGTGCAAGTCGCTTAGTCAACAGGGGGAACTCCTACGAGCAGTACTTC
cdr3_aa: CASRLVNRGNSYEQYF

v_call: TRBV7-9
clone_size: .
d_call: .
j_call: TRBJ2-2
cdr3_length: 15
cdr3_nt: TGTGCCAGCAGCTTATTAGGCGGGATGGTCGGGGAGCTGTTTTTT
cdr3_aa: CASSLLGGMVGELFF

v_call: TRBV30
clone_size: .
d_call: .
j_call: TRBJ2-7
cdr3_length: 13
cdr3_nt: TGTGCCTGGAGTGTAGGGTTCTTGGGGGAGCAGTACTTC
cdr3_aa: CAWSVGFLGEQYF

v_call: TRBV5-4
clone_size: .
d_call: .
j_call: TRBJ2-7
cdr3_length: 13
cdr3_nt: TGTGCCAGCAGCCAGAGGGGTAACTACGAGCAGTACTTC
cdr3_aa: CASSQRGNYEQYF

v_call: TRBV6-1
clone_size: .
d_call: .
j_call: TRBJ2-1
cdr3_length: 16
cdr3_nt: TGTGCCAGCAGTGAACCGAGTGAGGGGGCCTACAATGAGCAGTTCTTC
cdr3_aa: CASSEPSEGAYNEQFF

v_call: TRBV30
clone_size: .
d_call: .
j_call: TRBJ2-7
cdr3_length: 13
cdr3_nt: TGTGCCTGGAGAGACCCACGATCCTACGAGCAGTACTTC
cdr3_aa: CAWRDPRSYEQYF

v_call: TRBV29-1
clone_size: .
d_call: .
j_call: TRBJ2-7
cdr3_length: 11
cdr3_nt: TGCAGCGTTAGGCAGAACAACGAGCAGTACTTC
cdr3_aa: CSVRQNNEQYF

v_call: TRBV9
clone_size: .
d_call: TRBD1
j_call: TRBJ2-7
cdr3_length: 15
cdr3_nt: TGTGCCAGCAGCATTGGACAGGGGGCATCCTACGAGCAGTACTTC
cdr3_aa: CASSIGQGASYEQYF

v_call: TRBV7-9
clone_size: .
d_call: .
j_call: TRBJ1-5
cdr3_length: 15
cdr3_nt: TGTGCCAGCAGCTTAGGGCAGGGGAGCAATCAGCCCCAGCATTTT
cdr3_aa: CASSLGQGSNQPQHF

v_call: TRBV6-1
clone_size: .
d_call: .
j_call: TRBJ2-7
cdr3_length: 13
cdr3_nt: TGTGCCAGCGCGGCAGGGGGGGCCTACGAGCAGTACTTC
cdr3_aa: CASAAGGAYEQYF

v_call: TRBV29-1
clone_size: .
d_call: TRBD2
j_call: TRBJ2-2
cdr3_length: 15
cdr3_nt: TGCAGCGTTGCTGGGACTAGCGAGAACACCGGGGAGCTGTTTTTT
cdr3_aa: CSVAGTSENTGELFF

v_call: TRBV27
clone_size: .
d_call: TRBD1
j_call: TRBJ2-7
cdr3_length: 16
cdr3_nt: TGTGCCAGCAGTTTGGCCCGGGACAGGGGGAACTACGAGCAGTACTTC
cdr3_aa: CASSLARDRGNYEQYF

v_call: TRBV11-2
clone_size: .
d_call: TRBD2
j_call: TRBJ2-7
cdr3_length: 15
cdr3_nt: TGTGCCAGCAGCACGACTAGCGGGGGGGCCTACGAGCAGTACTTC
cdr3_aa: CASSTTSGGAYEQYF

v_call: TRBV4-1
clone_size: .
d_call: .
j_call: TRBJ2-7
cdr3_length: 14
cdr3_nt: TGCGCCAGCAGCCAAGGGGACAACTCCTACGAGCAGTACTTC
cdr3_aa: CASSQGDNSYEQYF

v_call: TRBV5-4
clone_size: .
d_call: .
j_call: TRBJ1-1
cdr3_length: 15
cdr3_nt: TGTGCCAGCAGCTTGGAGTCGGGGTGGGGGACTGAAGCTTTCTTT
cdr3_aa: CASSLESGWGTEAFF

v_call: TRBV27
clone_size: .
d_call: .
j_call: TRBJ2-3
cdr3_length: 17
cdr3_nt: TGTGCCAGCAGTTCCCTTTCTCCGGGGGCAGTTTCGGATACGCAGTATTTT
cdr3_aa: CASSSLSPGAVSDTQYF

v_call: TRBV7-9
clone_size: .
d_call: .
j_call: TRBJ2-7
cdr3_length: 14
cdr3_nt: TGTGCCAGCAGCCAAGACGCAAACCCCTACGAGCAGTACTTC
cdr3_aa: CASSQDANPYEQYF

v_call: TRBV28
clone_size: .
d_call: TRBD1
j_call: TRBJ1-5
cdr3_length: 16
cdr3_nt: TGTGCCAGCAGTCCCCTTACAGGGGGGGACAATCAGCCCCAGCATTTT
cdr3_aa: CASSPLTGGDNQPQHF

v_call: TRBV6-5
clone_size: .
d_call: .
j_call: TRBJ2-3
cdr3_length: 15
cdr3_nt: TGTGCCAGCAGTTACTGGCTATCTACCACAGATACGCAGTATTTT
cdr3_aa: CASSYWLSTTDTQYF

v_call: TRBV19
clone_size: .
d_call: .
j_call: TRBJ2-1
cdr3_length: 12
cdr3_nt: TGTGCCAGTAGTATACGTCCTAATGAGCAGTTCTTC
cdr3_aa: CASSIRPNEQFF

v_call: TRBV7-9
clone_size: once
d_call: TRBD1
j_call: TRBJ2-3
cdr3_length: 16
cdr3_nt: TGTGCCAGCAGCTTTAGGCCGGGACAGGGGCCGGATACGCAGTATTTT
cdr3_aa: CASSFRPGQGPDTQYF

v_call: TRBV13
clone_size: .
d_call: TRBD1
j_call: TRBJ1-2
cdr3_length: 15
cdr3_nt: TGTGCCAGCAGCTTACGGGGGGGACAGGGCTATGGCTACACCTTC
cdr3_aa: CASSLRGGQGYGYTF

v_call: TRBV5-6
clone_size: .
d_call: TRBD1
j_call: TRBJ2-5
cdr3_length: 16
cdr3_nt: TGTGCCAGCAGCTCGGACAGGGAGACAAGTGGTGAGACCCAGTACTTC
cdr3_aa: CASSSDRETSGETQYF

v_call: TRBV7-7
clone_size: .
d_call: TRBD2
j_call: TRBJ2-1
cdr3_length: 15
cdr3_nt: TGTGCTAGCAGCCCGGGACTATTCCTGAACAATGAGCAGTTCTTC
cdr3_aa: CASSPGLFLNNEQFF

v_call: TRBV7-6
clone_size: .
d_call: .
j_call: TRBJ1-1
cdr3_length: 13
cdr3_nt: TGTGCCAGCAGCTTAGCGGAGACGGCTGAAGCTTTCTTT
cdr3_aa: CASSLAETAEAFF

v_call: TRBV6-5
clone_size: .
d_call: TRBD2
j_call: TRBJ2-7
cdr3_length: 15
cdr3_nt: TGTGCCAGCAGTTTCCTAGCGGGGGACCCCTACGAGCAGTACTTC
cdr3_aa: CASSFLAGDPYEQYF

v_call: TRBV4-1
clone_size: once
d_call: TRBD1
j_call: TRBJ2-1
cdr3_length: 17
cdr3_nt: TGCGCCAGCAGCCAAGAACCCGGGACAGGGGTTTACAATGAGCAGTTCTTC
cdr3_aa: CASSQEPGTGVYNEQFF

v_call: TRBV29-1
clone_size: .
d_call: TRBD2
j_call: TRBJ2-5
cdr3_length: 16
cdr3_nt: TGCAGCGACGCGGGACTAGCGGGGGGGTACCAAGAGACCCAGTACTTC
cdr3_aa: CSDAGLAGGYQETQYF

v_call: TRBV4-3
clone_size: .
d_call: .
j_call: TRBJ2-3
cdr3_length: 14
cdr3_nt: TGCGCCAGCAGCCCATCCCCGGGCACAGATACGCAGTATTTT
cdr3_aa: CASSPSPGTDTQYF

v_call: TRBV5-4
clone_size: .
d_call: .
j_call: TRBJ1-2
cdr3_length: 15
cdr3_nt: TGTGCCAGCAGTTTGCTCCTGGCAGGGAGGGATGGCTACACCTTC
cdr3_aa: CASSLLLAGRDGYTF

v_call: TRBV2
clone_size: .
d_call: TRBD1
j_call: TRBJ1-2
cdr3_length: 18
cdr3_nt: TGTGCCAGCAGTGAAGTCGGGACAGTACTCAATTCTAACTATGGCTACACCTTC
cdr3_aa: CASSEVGTVLNSNYGYTF

v_call: TRBV4-1
clone_size: .
d_call: .
j_call: TRBJ1-5
cdr3_length: 14
cdr3_nt: TGCGCCAGCAGTCCGGCCAGGGGCAATCAGCCCCAGCATTTT
cdr3_aa: CASSPARGNQPQHF

v_call: TRBV9
clone_size: few
d_call: .
j_call: TRBJ1-4
cdr3_length: 14
cdr3_nt: TGTGCCAGCAGCCCCCCCTCGAATGGGGAAAAACTGTTTTTT
cdr3_aa: CASSPPSNGEKLFF

v_call: TRBV28
clone_size: .
d_call: TRBD1
j_call: TRBJ1-5
cdr3_length: 14
cdr3_nt: TGTGCCAGCAGTCTAACAGGGGGTCGGCAGCCCCAGCATTTT
cdr3_aa: CASSLTGGRQPQHF

v_call: TRBV13
clone_size: once
d_call: TRBD2
j_call: TRBJ2-1
cdr3_length: 15
cdr3_nt: TGTGCCAGCAGCTTAGTAGGACTAGCGGACAATGAGCAGTTCTTC
cdr3_aa: CASSLVGLADNEQFF

v_call: TRBV7-2
clone_size: .
d_call: TRBD2
j_call: TRBJ2-7
cdr3_length: 15
cdr3_nt: TGTGCCAGCAGCCTAGACGGCGGGAGCTCCTACGAGCAGTACTTC
cdr3_aa: CASSLDGGSSYEQYF

v_call: TRBV4-1
clone_size: .
d_call: TRBD1
j_call: TRBJ2-1
cdr3_length: 16
cdr3_nt: TGCGCCAGCAGCCCACGGGACAGCAGCTCCTACAATGAGCAGTTCTTC
cdr3_aa: CASSPRDSSSYNEQFF

v_call: TRBV6-4
clone_size: .
d_call: .
j_call: TRBJ1-3
cdr3_length: 14
cdr3_nt: TGTGCCAGCAGGTTGAGGACGCGTGGAAACACCATATATTTT
cdr3_aa: CASRLRTRGNTIYF

v_call: TRBV5-1
clone_size: .
d_call: .
j_call: TRBJ1-4
cdr3_length: 15
cdr3_nt: TGCGCCAGCAGCTTGAGTAGGACAAGAGGAGAAAAACTGTTTTTT
cdr3_aa: CASSLSRTRGEKLFF